The rows below give T cell receptor beta chains drawn from one sample of a study of blood T cell repertoires in COVID-19. The data were produced by immunoSEQ multiplex PCR, yet TCRdb's version contains in-frame clones alone and is incomplete. Of 65,000 to 80,000 clones in the sample, roughly nine tenths were seen once. Sequencing was carried out using peripheral blood. The receptors stem from a human donor in a cohort sampled during active COVID-19. Both conserved end residues are part of each CDR3. D genes are given only for firm matches. Clone size is given for some rows only: seen once, a few or many times, or a class if the clone is expanded.

16 | NA | TRBJ2-1 | TRBD2 | TRBV4-2 | TGTGCCAGCAGCCAAGATCGCGGGAGGTCCCACAATGAGCAGTTCTTC | CASSQDRGRSHNEQFF
16 | NA | TRBJ1-3 | NA | TRBV3-1/TRBV3-2 | TGTGCCAGCAGCCAAGGATGGCAGGGGACTGGAAACACCATATATTTT | CASSQGWQGTGNTIYF
14 | NA | TRBJ2-1 | TRBD2 | TRBV4-1 | TGCGCCAGCAGCCAAGTAGGGACTAGCAATGAGCAGTTCTTC | CASSQVGTSNEQFF
16 | NA | TRBJ2-1 | TRBD1 | TRBV4-3 | TGCGCCAGCAGCCAAGGGAGACAGGGTGTAAGCAATGAGCAGTTCTTC | CASSQGRQGVSNEQFF
15 | NA | TRBJ2-7 | TRBD2 | TRBV6-2/TRBV6-3 | TGTGCCAGCAGTTACAGGGGACTACTTGAGGGCGAGCAGTACTTC | CASSYRGLLEGEQYF
17 | NA | TRBJ2-2 | TRBD1 | TRBV3-1/TRBV3-2 | TGTGCCAGCAGCCAAGCCCGGACAGGGGGTAAGACCGGGGAGCTGTTTTTT | CASSQARTGGKTGELFF
14 | NA | TRBJ1-1 | NA | TRBV2 | TGTGCCAGCAGCCAGGACGGAAGGGGCACTGAAGCTTTCTTT | CASSQDGRGTEAFF
14 | NA | TRBJ2-7 | TRBD1 | TRBV6-5 | TGTGCCAGCAGTTCTGACAGGGCACCCTACGAGCAGTACTTC | CASSSDRAPYEQYF
15 | NA | TRBJ2-5 | TRBD2 | TRBV29-1 | TGCAGCGTTGGGGCTAGCGGGACGGGACAAGAGACCCAGTACTTC | CSVGASGTGQETQYF
16 | once | TRBJ2-1 | TRBD2 | TRBV28 | TGTGCCAGCAGTTTAGCTGTAGCTAGCGGTACAGTAGAGCAGTTCTTC | CASSLAVASGTVEQFF
15 | NA | TRBJ2-1 | NA | TRBV19 | TGTGCCAGTAGTACCCCCGGTGGCTCCTACAATGAGCAGTTCTTC | CASSTPGGSYNEQFF
14 | NA | TRBJ2-3 | NA | TRBV5-6 | TGTGCCAGCAGCTTGGGTACAGGCACAGATACGCAGTATTTT | CASSLGTGTDTQYF
14 | NA | TRBJ2-7 | NA | TRBV6-1 | TGTGCCAGCAGTGAAGTTCATAGGAGTTACGAGCAGTACTTC | CASSEVHRSYEQYF
13 | NA | TRBJ2-1 | NA | TRBV27 | TGTGCCACCTCTCCCGACTTCTACAATGAGCAGTTCTTC | CATSPDFYNEQFF
13 | NA | TRBJ1-2 | NA | TRBV7-2 | TGTGCCAGCAGCTCCCCCATCGTCGGTGGCTACACCTTC | CASSSPIVGGYTF
16 | NA | TRBJ1-2 | NA | TRBV28 | TGTGCCAGCAGTTTGTCGGTCTCTGGGGGCCACTATGGCTACACCTTC | CASSLSVSGGHYGYTF
15 | NA | TRBJ2-3 | NA | TRBV30 | TGTGCCTGGAGTGTACTTGCCCACGACACAGATACGCAGTATTTT | CAWSVLAHDTDTQYF
15 | NA | TRBJ2-7 | TRBD1 | TRBV29-1 | TGCAGCGTTGTGACAGGGGGCCCGGGCTCCTACGAGCAGTACTTC | CSVVTGGPGSYEQYF
14 | NA | TRBJ2-5 | NA | TRBV5-1 | TGCGCCAGCAGCTTGGCCAACCTAAAAGAGACCCAGTACTTC | CASSLANLKETQYF
15 | NA | TRBJ2-3 | TRBD2 | TRBV3-1/TRBV3-2 | TGTGCCAGCAGCCAATCTAGCGGGAGTGGGGATACGCAGTATTTT | CASSQSSGSGDTQYF
13 | NA | TRBJ2-3 | TRBD2 | TRBV7-9 | TGTGCCAGCAGCCCGGGAGGGAGAGATACGCAGTATTTT | CASSPGGRDTQYF
16 | few | TRBJ2-7 | TRBD2 | TRBV28 | TGTGCCAGCAGTTTCTATGCGCCTAGCGGCCCATACGAGCAGTACTTC | CASSFYAPSGPYEQYF
17 | NA | TRBJ1-3 | NA | TRBV27 | TGTGCCAGCAGTTTATCTTTCCTCGGACTCTCTGGAAACACCATATATTTT | CASSLSFLGLSGNTIYF
13 | NA | TRBJ1-1 | NA | TRBV7-2 | TGTGCCAGCAGCTTAGTGGGAGTCACTGAAGCTTTCTTT | CASSLVGVTEAFF
16 | NA | TRBJ2-1 | TRBD2 | TRBV5-1 | TGCGCCAGCAGCCGGGGGGATAGTAGCAGGTACAATGAGCAGTTCTTC | CASSRGDSSRYNEQFF
14 | few | TRBJ2-1 | TRBD2 | TRBV7-9 | TGTGCCAGCAGAGAGGGACTAGCGAAGGTTGAGCAGTTCTTC | CASREGLAKVEQFF
12 | NA | TRBJ2-1 | NA | TRBV11-2 | TGTGCCAGCAGCTTAGGTGGCCATGAGCAGTTCTTC | CASSLGGHEQFF
18 | NA | TRBJ2-7 | NA | TRBV7-8 | TGTGCCAGCAGCTTAGAGGCAGGGATATCGACCACCTCCTACGAGCAGTACTTC | CASSLEAGISTTSYEQYF
14 | NA | TRBJ1-2 | NA | TRBV6-5 | TGTGCCAGCAGGTCGGGGACAAAGGACTATGGCTACACCTTC | CASRSGTKDYGYTF
17 | NA | TRBJ1-5 | TRBD1 | TRBV3-1/TRBV3-2 | TGTGCCAGCAGCCAAGCATTAGGGACAGACTACAATCAGCCCCAGCATTTT | CASSQALGTDYNQPQHF
14 | once | TRBJ2-3 | NA | TRBV18 | TGTGCCAGCTCAACGTCAGGGGTGGCAGATACGCAGTATTTT | CASSTSGVADTQYF
12 | NA | TRBJ1-1 | NA | TRBV5-4 | TGTGCCAGCAGCTTACAGGGAGCTGAAGCTTTCTTT | CASSLQGAEAFF
13 | NA | TRBJ2-7 | NA | TRBV9 | TGTGCCAGCACCGAAGGGGACTGGGGCGAGCAGTACTTC | CASTEGDWGEQYF
15 | once | TRBJ1-6 | TRBD1 | TRBV18 | TGTGCCAGCTCACCGGGACAGGGGGACGGATCACCCCTCCACTTT | CASSPGQGDGSPLHF
16 | NA | TRBJ2-1 | TRBD2 | TRBV5-4 | TGTGCCAGCAGCTTGGGTAGCGGGAGGAATTACAATGAGCAGTTCTTC | CASSLGSGRNYNEQFF
14 | NA | TRBJ1-1 | TRBD1 | TRBV11-1 | TGTGCCAGCAGCCCGGACAGGGTAAGCACTGAAGCTTTCTTT | CASSPDRVSTEAFF
18 | NA | TRBJ2-3 | TRBD2 | TRBV5-4 | TGTGCCAGCAGCTTCGGGACTAGCGGGAGGGTAATGACAGATACGCAGTATTTT | CASSFGTSGRVMTDTQYF
16 | NA | TRBJ2-5 | TRBD1 | TRBV18 | TGTGCCAGCTCACCACGCGAGGACAGGCCCCAAGAGACCCAGTACTTC | CASSPREDRPQETQYF
16 | NA | TRBJ2-1 | TRBD2 | TRBV7-2 | TGTGCCAGCAGCTCGCTGGGACTAGCGACCTACAATGAGCAGTTCTTC | CASSSLGLATYNEQFF
14 | once | TRBJ1-2 | NA | TRBV5-1 | TGCGCCAGCAGCTCGGAGGTAGGGCACTATGGCTACACCTTC | CASSSEVGHYGYTF
13 | NA | TRBJ1-2 | NA | TRBV5-1 | TGCGCCAGCAGCTCTATCGGTGGTGATGGCTACACCTTC | CASSSIGGDGYTF
13 | NA | TRBJ1-2 | NA | TRBV6-1 | TGTGCCAGCAGTGACAGGGGAGGGGGTGGCTACACCTTC | CASSDRGGGGYTF
14 | NA | TRBJ2-7 | TRBD1 | TRBV7-8 | TGTGCCAGCAGCTCCGGGACAGTAGTTTACGAGCAGTACTTC | CASSSGTVVYEQYF
14 | NA | TRBJ2-3 | TRBD2 | TRBV29-1 | TGCAGCGTCAATGGACTAGCGTCAGTCGGTACGCAGTATTTT | CSVNGLASVGTQYF
14 | NA | TRBJ2-7 | TRBD2 | TRBV6-2/TRBV6-3 | TGTGCCAGCAGTTACGAGGGGTGGACTAGCGGGCCCTACTTC | CASSYEGWTSGPYF
14 | NA | TRBJ2-1 | TRBD2 | TRBV19 | TGTGCCAGTAGGTTGGCTAGCGGGTACAATGAGCAGTTCTTC | CASRLASGYNEQFF
15 | NA | TRBJ2-7 | TRBD2 | TRBV7-2 | TGTGCCAGCAGCTTCCTAGCGGGGCCCCAGGGAGAGCAGTACTTC | CASSFLAGPQGEQYF
17 | NA | TRBJ2-5 | TRBD2 | TRBV5-5 | TGTGCCAGCAGCTTGATAGTGGGACTAGCGGTCCAAGAGACCCAGTACTTC | CASSLIVGLAVQETQYF
14 | NA | TRBJ1-5 | TRBD1 | TRBV7-2 | TGTGCCAGCGCAGGGGGCAGGGTCAATCAGCCCCAGCATTTT | CASAGGRVNQPQHF
14 | NA | TRBJ2-2 | NA | TRBV6-5 | TGTGCCAGCTCACCTACGGCGAACACCGGGGAGCTGTTTTTT | CASSPTANTGELFF
12 | NA | TRBJ1-1 | TRBD1 | TRBV28 | TGTGCCAGCACCGGGACAGCGGATGAAGCTTTCTTT | CASTGTADEAFF